The source of this T cell receptor beta chain is a study of T cells after yellow fever vaccination (dated by TCRdb to between 2018 and 2021). For context, the study as a whole: Libraries from fractions with low cell numbers were prepared with the SMART-Seq v4 Ultra Low Input RNA kit. Two healthy male donors made up the cohort, one aged 18 to 30 years and the other aged 30 to 40 years. To track T-cell clones before and after primary and booster YFV17D yellow fever vaccination, bulk TCR alpha and beta repertoires were sequenced longitudinally. Blood was collected at multiple timepoints before and after primary and secondary immunization, and bulk PBMC replicates and cell subsets were isolated. Overall results and qualifications from the work: Because only a couple of donors were included in the study, the extent to which the findings can be generalized is limited. Computational filtering was needed because FACS-sorted repertoires could contain abundant contaminating clonotypes from the bulk population. A small fraction of clonotypes showed up in both the CD4 and CD8 compartments, probably as a result of convergent recombination. After the booster, most clones that had expanded after primary vaccination were detected again (approximately 95% of CD4 and around 88% of CD8), suggesting broad maintenance of memory. The secondary T-cell response was found to be weaker but faster than the primary response, with a peak reached on day 5 rather than on day 15.

The treatment or condition label corresponds to: live attenuated yellow fever vaccine strain. PBMCs were isolated from peripheral blood using a standard Ficoll-Paque protocol. Dynabeads CD4 and CD8 positive selection kits were used to isolate the CD4 and CD8 T-cell fractions. TriZol was used to extract RNA from bulk PBMCs, CD4 and CD8 fractions, and dextramer-positive and dextramer-negative fractions. A note on this clonotype: Its antigen is currently not known. Base quality data are lacking; no much larger clone is found one base away.

Germline trimming: 4 bases from V, 0 bases from J; junction bases outside gene matches: 6. Based on the germline V gene, the CDR1 and CDR2 sequences are SGDLS and YYNGEE. There are 16 amino acids in the CDR3, from cysteine to phenylalanine inclusive. The kept DNA is CDR3 alone, 48 bases in frame from the first base. For sequencing, an Illumina NovaSeq 6000 was employed. Synthesis of TCR cDNA relied on 5'RACE template switching, a step that introduced a universal primer site along with unique molecular identifiers. cDNA synthesis was primed from both the TCR alpha and TCR beta constant segments. Library amplification involved two PCR steps, and the second step added sample barcodes and sequencing adapters. Libraries were sequenced on Illumina HiSeq 2500 (2x100 bp) or NovaSeq (2x150 bp). In the original analysis: MIGEC handled demultiplexing of reads and collapsing into UMI consensus sequences, while MiXCR performed V(D)J alignment. Vaccine-responding clonotypes were identified with edgeR using replicate PBMC samples, with FDR below 0.01 and a log2 fold change above 5 up to day 15 being required. Each bulk clonotype was labeled CD4 or CD8 based on which sequenced repertoire, CD4 or CD8, contained the clonotype at higher abundance. Through fastp at Q25 and MiXCR, TCRdb rebuilt clones from the public reads, retaining in-frame beta chains. Every distinct CDR3 protein forms one entry, paired with its most common genes and DNA. What appears here as the V and J calls and clone size reflects TCRdb's work, not the paper's. The sample table records about 320,000 distinct CDR3 sequences; approximately 12% of these occur just once. The leading ten clones occupy 3.2% of the sample.

The sample in question was CD4+ T cells sorted from PBMCs, obtained 15 days after the yellow fever booster vaccination. This receptor was identified in a man in his late teens or twenties who received the YFV17D yellow fever vaccine. The chain joins TRBV9 to TRBJ1-1, with TRBD1 matching 10 junction bases. The nucleotide sequence reads as follows: TGTGCCAGCAGCAAGACAGGGGGCTCAATGAACACTGAAGCTTTCTTT. It translates to CASSKTGGSMNTEAFF.